The TCR beta chain under discussion was sequenced for a study of cytomegalovirus exposure and HLA in healthy donors. Concerning this clone itself: Antigen specificity is unknown.

The primer mix had 60 Vbeta and 13 Jbeta primers. Repertoires were generated with immunoSEQ multiplex PCR, while TCRdb's copy carries only in-frame clones and drops some. In all, the sample yields about 60,000 clones. At the time of sampling, donors were nominally healthy, though unrecorded immune exposures were likely. Study-level points and caveats: Earlier results showed most TCR beta V segments being productive about 87% or about 30% of the time. In vitro, three CMV-associated chains proved specific for CMV antigens. The listing of approximately 160 TCR beta chains classed them as cytomegalovirus-associated.

The sequenced material came from PBMCs. The sequence came from a boy aged 10-17 years in good health and CMV-seronegative.

This CDR3 reads CASIGGTGELFF. The CDR3 DNA reads as TGTGCCAGCATCGGCGGCACCGGGGAGCTGTTTTTT. The gene calls are TRBV7-8 and TRBJ2-2, with D unclear. V lost 7 bases to trimming and J lost 4 bases, with 7 bases between them. CDR3 length: 12 amino acids. Looked up from germline, CDR1 is SGHVS and CDR2 is FQNEAQ. The whole variable domain, remainder taken from reference TRBV7-8 and TRBJ2-2, is GAGVSQSPRYKVAKRGQDVALRCDPISGHVSLFWYQQALGQGPEFLTYFQNEAQLDKSGLPSDRFFAERPEGSVSTLKIQRTQQEDSAVYLCASIGGTGELFFGEGSRLTVL.